One T cell receptor beta chain is described in this entry. Antigen specificity is unknown. V lost 6 bases, J lost 1 base, and 18 bases stayed unmatched. This CDR3 spans 19 amino acids. Germline V CDR1 and CDR2: SNHLY, FYNNEI. These data belong to a study of response to subunit inactivated influenza vaccine. Whole-study results and caveats: Researchers suggested that each seasonal influenza vaccination recruits few new T cells.

TCRdb re-called the RT-PCR reads with MiXCR, one entry per CDR3 protein. This table has 650,000 or so distinct CDR3 sequences, 14% appearing once. The TCR was taken from a man over 45 who received an inactivated influenza vaccine. The chain employs TRBV2 and TRBJ2-5; 9 bases match TRBD2. This specimen was PBMCs from blood, taken roughly 15 days before vaccination. CDR3 region: CASRETIQRGAPPQETQYF. The CDR3 DNA sequence: TGTGCCAGCAGGGAGACCATTCAGCGGGGGGCACCACCCCAAGAGACCCAGTACTTC.